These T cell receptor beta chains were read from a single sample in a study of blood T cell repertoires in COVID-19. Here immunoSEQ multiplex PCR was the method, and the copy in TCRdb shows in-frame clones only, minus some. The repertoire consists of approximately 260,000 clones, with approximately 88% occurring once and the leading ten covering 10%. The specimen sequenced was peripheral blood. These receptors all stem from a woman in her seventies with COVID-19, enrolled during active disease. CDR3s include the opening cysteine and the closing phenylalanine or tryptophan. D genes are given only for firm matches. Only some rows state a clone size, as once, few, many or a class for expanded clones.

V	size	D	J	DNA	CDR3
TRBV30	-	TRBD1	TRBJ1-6	TGTGCCTGGAGTGAGGGACAGGGCATGGCTAATTCACCCCTCCACTTT	CAWSEGQGMANSPLHF
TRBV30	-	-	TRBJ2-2	TGTGCCTGGAGTCGCGGGACTTGGGCCGGGGAGCTGTTTTTT	CAWSRGTWAGELFF
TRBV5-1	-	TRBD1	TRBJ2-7	TGCGCCAGCAGCTTGGTAGGGGGACAGGCGATGAGAGAATACGAGCAGTACTTC	CASSLVGGQAMREYEQYF
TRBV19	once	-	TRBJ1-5	TGTGCCAGTCAAAACACAGGGATTAGGGGCAATCAGCCCCAGCATTTT	CASQNTGIRGNQPQHF
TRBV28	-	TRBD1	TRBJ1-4	TGTGCCAGCAGTGACAGGGGGCCCACTAATGAAAAACTGTTTTTT	CASSDRGPTNEKLFF
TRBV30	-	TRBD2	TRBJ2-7	TGTGCCTGGAGTGCGACTAGCGGGGGCGAGCAGTACTTC	CAWSATSGGEQYF
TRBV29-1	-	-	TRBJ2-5	TGCAGCGTTGATTCCGGGGAGACCCAGTACTTC	CSVDSGETQYF
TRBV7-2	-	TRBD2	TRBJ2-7	TGTGCCAGCAGCTTACTGGTAGCGGGCGTCGGTTACGAGCAGTACTTC	CASSLLVAGVGYEQYF
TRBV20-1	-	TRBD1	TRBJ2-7	TGCAGTGCTAGTAGGGACAGATTCGAGCAGTACTTC	CSASRDRFEQYF
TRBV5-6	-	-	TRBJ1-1	TGTGCCAGCAGGGAGACCCGAATACTGGGCACTGAAGCTTTCTTT	CASRETRILGTEAFF
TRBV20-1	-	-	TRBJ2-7	TGCAGTGCTAGTCTTTCCCCTACTTTGGCTGCGGGGCAGTACTTC	CSASLSPTLAAGQYF
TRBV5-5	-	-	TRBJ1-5	TGTGCCAGCAGCTCGATACAGGGATCCAATCAGCCCCAGCATTTT	CASSSIQGSNQPQHF
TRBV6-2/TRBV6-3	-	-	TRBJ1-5	TGTGCCAGCAGTTACTCGGCCAGATACAATCAGCCCCAGCATTTT	CASSYSARYNQPQHF
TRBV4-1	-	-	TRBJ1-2	TGCGCCAGCAGCCAAGCTCTACAGGGCGGGGGTGGCTACACCTTC	CASSQALQGGGGYTF
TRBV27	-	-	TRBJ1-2	TGTGCCAGCTACGGACAGCCAGATTATGGCTACACCTTC	CASYGQPDYGYTF
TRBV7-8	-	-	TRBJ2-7	TGTGCCAGCAGCGACTACGGGGACTACGAGCAGTACTTC	CASSDYGDYEQYF
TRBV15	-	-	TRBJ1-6	TGTGCCACCAGCAGAGACGCAGGAACACGGGGATCACCCCTCCACTTT	CATSRDAGTRGSPLHF
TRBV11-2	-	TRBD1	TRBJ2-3	TGTGCCAGCAGCCCCGGGACAGGGAAAGTGAACACAGATACGCAGTATTTT	CASSPGTGKVNTDTQYF
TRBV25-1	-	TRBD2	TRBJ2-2	TGTGCCAGCCGCCCCTCAGGCGGGAGGGCCCGCGGGGAGCTGTTTTTT	CASRPSGGRARGELFF
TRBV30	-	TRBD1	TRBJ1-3	TGTGCCTGGGGAACAGGGGGCGAAAACACCATATATTTT	CAWGTGGENTIYF
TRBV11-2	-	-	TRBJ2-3	TGTGCCAGCAGCTATACCAGGGGCACAGATACGCAGTATTTT	CASSYTRGTDTQYF
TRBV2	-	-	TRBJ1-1	TGTGCCAGATCCCTCCAGGGTCAAACCACTGAAGCTTTCTTT	CARSLQGQTTEAFF
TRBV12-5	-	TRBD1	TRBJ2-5	TGTGCTAGTGGTTTGGCGACAGGGGGGGACCAAGAGACCCAGTACTTC	CASGLATGGDQETQYF
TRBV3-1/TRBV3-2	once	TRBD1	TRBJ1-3	TGTGCCAGCAGCCGGGACAGTAGAAACACCATATATTTT	CASSRDSRNTIYF
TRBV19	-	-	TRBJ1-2	TGTGCCAGTACCGCAGGGGCGCCCTATGGCTACACCTTC	CASTAGAPYGYTF
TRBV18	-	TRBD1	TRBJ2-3	TGTGCCAGCTCACCACGGGACAGCATCACAGATACGCAGTATTTT	CASSPRDSITDTQYF
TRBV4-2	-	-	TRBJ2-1	TGTGCCAGCAGCCGCTCCCGGGGCAATGAGCAGTTCTTC	CASSRSRGNEQFF
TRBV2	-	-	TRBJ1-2	TGTGCCAGCAGTCGGCAGGGATATGACGGCTACACCTTC	CASSRQGYDGYTF
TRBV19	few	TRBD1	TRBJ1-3	TGTGCCAGTAGTATAACAGGGGGCTCTGGAAACACCATATATTTT	CASSITGGSGNTIYF
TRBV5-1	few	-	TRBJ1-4	TGCGCCAGCAGCCTGGACGGGAGGAATGAAAAACTGTTTTTT	CASSLDGRNEKLFF
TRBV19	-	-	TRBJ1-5	TGTGCCAGTAGTACCCAGTCCCGGGGAAGCAATCAGCCCCAGCATTTT	CASSTQSRGSNQPQHF
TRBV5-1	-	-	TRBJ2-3	TGCGCCAGCAGCTCACAGGGAATCAGCACAGATACGCAGTATTTT	CASSSQGISTDTQYF
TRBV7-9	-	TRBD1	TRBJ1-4	TGTGCCAGCAGCCCCGGACAGGGAACTGAAAAACTGTTTTTT	CASSPGQGTEKLFF
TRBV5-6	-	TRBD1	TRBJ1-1	TGTGCCAGCAGCTTGACGGGACAGGGCCCTCAAGTCGGAGCTTTCTTT	CASSLTGQGPQVGAFF
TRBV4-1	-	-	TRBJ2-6	TGCGCCAGCAGCCAAGATACAGGGACCGGGGCCAACGTCCTGACTTTC	CASSQDTGTGANVLTF
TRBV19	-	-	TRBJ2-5	TGTGCCAGTAGTATCAACCAGGGGCAAGAGACCCAGTACTTC	CASSINQGQETQYF
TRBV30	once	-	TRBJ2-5	TGTGCCTGGAGTGTAAGACAGAAAGAGACCCAGTACTTC	CAWSVRQKETQYF
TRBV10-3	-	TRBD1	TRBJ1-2	TGTGCCATCAGTGTGGGCAGGGGGGCCTATGGCTACACCTTC	CAISVGRGAYGYTF
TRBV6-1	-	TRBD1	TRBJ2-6	TGTGCCAGCAGTGCCCCGACAGGGTGGGGGGCCAACGTCCTGACTTTC	CASSAPTGWGANVLTF